This passage covers 10 T cell receptor beta chains from one sample sequenced in a study of CD8+CD57+ T cells in acquired aplastic anemia. For sequencing, patients were chosen who had shown expansion of CD8+CD57+ cells by flow cytometry. TCR beta VDJ and CDR3 profiling used genomic DNA as template. TCRdb itself ran the reads through MiXCR, one entry per CDR3 protein. This table has 150,000 to 200,000 distinct CDR3 sequences, around half appearing once. Sequenced material: sorted CD4+, CD8+, or CD8+CD57+ T cells (not recorded which) from PBMCs. The source is a human donor with aplastic anemia.

This clonotype has a single count. Written as DNA, the CDR3 is TGCAGCGTTGAAGGGTTGGGGCCCTCTGGCTACACCTTC. Its translation: CSVEGLGPSGYTF. J is TRBJ1-2 and V is TRBV29-1; a weak D match, TRBD1 (5 bases). Germline V lookup: CDR1 SQVTM, CDR2 ANQGSEA. The V end lost 1 base, the J end lost 7 bases, and 13 bases lay between the germline ends. The CDR3 is 13 amino acids.

This clonotype occurred many times. The J gene is TRBJ1-2, the V gene TRBV12-3 or TRBV12-4, with D possibly being TRBD1 (5 bases). This CDR3 is 13 amino acids long. Trimming took off 3 bases at V and 2 bases at J, with 7 bases between the two ends. The CDR3: CASSFRDNYGYTF. The CDR3 region has the DNA TGTGCCAGCAGTTTCCGGGACAACTATGGCTACACCTTC.

Turning to this clonotype: One base away lies a much larger clone, so this may be a sequencing read error. The conserved phenylalanine or tryptophan is not found at the CDR3 terminus, so this likely reflects a read error. This chain links TRBV7-8 with TRBJ2-7; D might be TRBD1 (5 bases). The V end was cut by 2 bases, the J end by 2 bases, with 10 bases between. This CDR3 has 14 amino acids. Per germline, CDR1 SGHVS and CDR2 FQNEAQ. CDR3 nucleotide sequence: TGTGCCAGCAGCTTATTCACGACAGCCTACGAGCAGTACCTC. Encoded protein: CASSLFTTAYEQYL.

Many counts were recorded for this clonotype. The gene calls are TRBV11-2 and TRBJ2-7, with D uncertain. The CDR3 sequence is 12 residues long. The V and J ends lost 2 bases and 5 bases respectively, with 7 bases between them. CDR1 and CDR2 (germline): SGHAT, FQNNGV. CDR3 sequence reads: CASSLWGDEQYF. The CDR3 region has the DNA TGTGCCAGCAGCTTATGGGGTGACGAGCAGTACTTC.

A remark on this clonotype: This may be a read error: a much more frequent sequence differs by one nucleotide. V gene TRBV6-1 combines with J gene TRBJ2-1; the match to TRBD2 covers 7 bases. Per germline, CDR1 MNHNS and CDR2 SASEGT. This CDR3 spans 16 amino acids. Trimming took 5 bases from V and 8 from J; bases not matched to a gene: 15. CDR3 DNA: TGTGCCAGCAGTCGAAGGACTGGCGGGAGTGGGTATGAGCAGTTCTTC. It yields the protein CASSRRTGGSGYEQFF.

This clonotype occurred a few times. The chain links TRBV19 to TRBJ1-1, with 7 bases that match TRBD1. The CDR3 is 12 amino acids. Germline loops: CDR1 LNHDA, CDR2 SQIVND (reference sequence). Unmatched junction bases numbered 2, after V lost 4 bases and J lost 6 bases. In DNA form, the CDR3 reads TGTGCCAGTAGTAACAGGGGAGCTGAAGCTTTCTTT. Protein sequence: CASSNRGAEAFF.

This clonotype was seen at least ten times. This rearrangement joins TRBV20-1 to TRBJ2-7, with D possibly TRBD2 on 5 matching bases. V lost 7 bases and J lost 4, with 14 bases in between. CDR1 and CDR2 (germline): DFQATT, SNEGSKA (reference sequence). CDR3 length: 12 residues. This CDR3 reads CSVRGPGYEQYF. CDR3 DNA: TGCAGTGTTCGAGGGCCCGGTTACGAGCAGTACTTC.

This clonotype came up a few times. The chain employs TRBV20-1 and TRBJ2-5; 8 bases line up with TRBD1. CDR3 length: 15 amino acids. CDR1 DFQATT and CDR2 SNEGSKA come from the germline V gene (reference sequence). The trim removed 3 bases at V and 2 bases at J, leaving 8 bases unmatched. In DNA form, the CDR3 reads TGCAGTGCTAGTACGCAGGGGGCTAGACAAGAGACCCAGTACTTC. Translated: CSASTQGARQETQYF.

The rearrangement joins TRBV29-1 to TRBJ2-7; D is perhaps TRBD2 (5 bases). The V gene lost 1 base and the J gene lost 0 bases, with 7 bases spanning the gap. This CDR3 is built from 13 residues. CDR1 is SQVTM, CDR2 ANQGSEA, per germline. Here the CDR3 reads CSVEGTASYEQYF. CDR3 nucleotide sequence: TGCAGCGTTGAAGGGACTGCCTCCTACGAGCAGTACTTC.

The chain uses TRBV2 and TRBJ2-3; TRBD2 matches 10 bases. Unmatched junction bases numbered 4, after V lost 5 bases and J lost 8 bases. The germline V gene encodes CDR1 SNHLY and CDR2 FYNNEI. The CDR3 sequence is 13 residues long. CDR3 coding DNA: TGTGCCAGCAGTACTAGCGGGGCAGGTACGCAGTATTTT. This sequence encodes CASSTSGAGTQYF.